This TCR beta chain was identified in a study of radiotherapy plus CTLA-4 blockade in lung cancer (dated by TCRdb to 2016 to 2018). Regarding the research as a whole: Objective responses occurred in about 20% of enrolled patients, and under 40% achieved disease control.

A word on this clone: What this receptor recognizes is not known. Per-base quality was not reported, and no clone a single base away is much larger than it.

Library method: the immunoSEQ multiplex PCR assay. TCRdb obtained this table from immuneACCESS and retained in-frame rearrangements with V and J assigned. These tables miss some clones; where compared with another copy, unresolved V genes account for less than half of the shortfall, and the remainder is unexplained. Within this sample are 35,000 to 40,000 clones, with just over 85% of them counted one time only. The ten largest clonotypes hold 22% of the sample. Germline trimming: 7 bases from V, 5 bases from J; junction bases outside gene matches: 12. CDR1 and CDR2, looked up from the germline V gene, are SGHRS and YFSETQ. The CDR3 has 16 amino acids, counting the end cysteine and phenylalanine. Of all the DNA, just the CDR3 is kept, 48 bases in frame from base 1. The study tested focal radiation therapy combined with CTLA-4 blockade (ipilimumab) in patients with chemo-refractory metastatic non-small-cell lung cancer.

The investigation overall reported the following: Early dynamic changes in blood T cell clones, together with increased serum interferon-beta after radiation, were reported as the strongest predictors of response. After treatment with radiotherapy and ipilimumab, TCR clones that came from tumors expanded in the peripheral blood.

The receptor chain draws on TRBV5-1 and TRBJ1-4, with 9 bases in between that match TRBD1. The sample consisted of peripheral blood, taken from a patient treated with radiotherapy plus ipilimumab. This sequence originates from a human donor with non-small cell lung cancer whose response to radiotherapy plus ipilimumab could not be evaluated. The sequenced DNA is TGCGCCAGCTCGTTCGGGGACAGGGTATTCAATGAAAAACTGTTTTTT. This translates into CASSFGDRVFNEKLFF.